Shown below are 27 T cell receptor beta chains from a single sample sequenced in a study of blood T cell repertoires in COVID-19. The protocol was immunoSEQ multiplex PCR, while the TCRdb copy is restricted to in-frame clones and leaves out a portion. The sample shows hundreds of thousands of clones, approximately 92% of them seen only once. Sequencing used PBMCs or T cells enriched from blood (not recorded which). The origin of the receptors is a man aged 25 to 40 who had recovered from COVID-19.

As concerns this clone: The sample contains more than one DNA sequence encoding this CDR3. V usage is TRBV28 and J usage is TRBJ2-7, with 7 bases lining up with TRBD1. The CDR3 is made up of 12 amino acids. Germline V lookup: CDR1 MDHEN, CDR2 SYDVKM. V trimming: 5 bases; J trimming: 4 bases; junction bases outside the gene matches: 2. The CDR3: CASSPQGYEQYF. For the CDR3, the DNA is TGTGCCAGCAGTCCACAGGGGTACGAGCAGTACTTC.

The chain carries TRBV6-5 and TRBJ1-1; D uncertain. V shed 8 bases and J shed 10 bases, with 17 bases lying between them. The CDR3 has 12 amino acids. In germline, CDR1 is MNHEY, CDR2 SVGAGI. CDR3 sequence (DNA): TGTGCCAGCGTCGGGGTGTCGTGGGGAGCTTTCTTT. Translating gives CASVGVSWGAFF.

The CDR3 is CASSYRAGHTDTQYF. Here the CDR3 DNA reads TGTGCCAGCAGTTACCGAGCGGGCCACACAGATACGCAGTATTTT. The chain has TRBV28 and TRBJ2-3; weak D call: TRBD2 (6 bases). The CDR3 length is 15 residues. CDR1 and CDR2 from the germline V gene are MDHEN and SYDVKM. V was cut by 4 bases and J by 2 bases, with 13 bases left in between.

The V and J genes are TRBV28 and TRBJ2-4; D may be TRBD2 (5 bases). The germline V and J ends were trimmed by 7 bases and 0 bases, with 19 bases remaining between them. This CDR3 region has 17 residues. CDR1 and CDR2 (germline): MDHEN, SYDVKM. The CDR3 DNA sequence: TGTGCCAGCAAAACCCAACGGGGAGTCCTAGCCAAAAACATTCAGTACTTC. It translates to CASKTQRGVLAKNIQYF.

The chain has TRBV5-1 and TRBJ2-7; D is unclear. Germline loops: CDR1 SGHRS, CDR2 YFSETQ. This CDR3 has 14 amino acids. The V end was cut by 0 bases, the J end by 6 bases, with 13 bases between. As DNA, the CDR3 is TGCGCCAGCAGCTTGGCTTCCAGTTCCCTCGAGCAGTACTTC. Amino acids: CASSLASSSLEQYF.

This clone showed up just once. The chain couples TRBV27 to TRBJ2-7; 10 bases agree with TRBD1. Germline V CDR1 and CDR2: MNHEY, SMNVEV (reference sequence). Trimming removed 6 bases from V and 4 bases from J; junction bases left unmatched: 9. This CDR3 region has 15 residues. In DNA, the CDR3 is TGTGCCAGCAGGCTAACCGGGACAGGGGATTACGAGCAGTACTTC. Translated, it gives CASRLTGTGDYEQYF.

With regard to this clone: A read error is likely, as this CDR3 ends without the conserved phenylalanine or tryptophan. The DNA is omitted, as the CDR3 cannot be located on it reliably, and the CDR3 follows TCRdb's listing. This rearrangement joins TRBV5-5 to TRBJ1-2; the DNA was not compared with TRBD1, the D call given in the table. The CDR3 contains 14 residues when both ends are counted. Germline assignment: CDR1 SGHKS and CDR2 YYEKEE (reference sequence). CDR3 sequence reads: CASSPRGTMATPSL.

The V and J genes are TRBV9 and TRBJ1-6, with 10 bases identical to TRBD1. V was clipped by 4 bases and J by 17 bases; unmatched bases: 6. This CDR3 has 12 amino acids. Germline CDR1 and CDR2: SGDLS and YYNGEE. CDR3 loop: CASSRDRGLIHF. The CDR3 DNA is TGTGCCAGCAGCAGGGACAGGGGACTCATCCACTTT.

The chain is built from TRBV28 and TRBJ1-2; the D is unclear. From germline, CDR1 is MDHEN and CDR2 SYDVKM. V shed 2 bases and J shed 5 bases, with 15 bases lying between them. The CDR3 runs 15 residues. This chain's CDR3 is CASSLITAPAYGYTF. CDR3 nucleotides: TGTGCCAGCAGTTTAATCACCGCCCCTGCGTATGGCTACACCTTC.

The chain combines TRBV6-4 with TRBJ1-2; a weak D match, TRBD1 (6 bases). Trimming cost V 4 bases and J 5 bases, with 17 bases left between them. Germline V CDR1 and CDR2: MRHNA, SNTAGT. This CDR3 is 15 amino acids long. The CDR3 DNA is TGTGCCAGCAGTGCCGGTGGGGGGGCTGGGTATGGCTACACCTTC. As protein: CASSAGGGAGYGYTF.

The chain couples TRBV28 to TRBJ2-2, with a weak D call TRBD2 (6 bases). The V and J ends lost 6 bases and 1 base respectively, with 18 bases between them. This CDR3 region has 17 residues. The V gene's germline CDR1 is MDHEN and CDR2 SYDVKM. CDR3 DNA sequence: TGTGCCAGCAGGGGTCGAGTTAGCGGAGGGAACACCGGGGAGCTGTTTTTT. This gives the protein CASRGRVSGGNTGELFF.

This sequence joins TRBV28 and TRBJ2-7; D is ambiguous. The V end was cut by 6 bases, the J end by 6 bases, with 18 bases between. CDR1 MDHEN and CDR2 SYDVKM come from the germline V gene. The CDR3 contains 14 residues. CDR3 bases: TGTGCCAGCAGCCGATCAGGTGTCTTCGGCGAGCAGTACTTC. This codes for CASSRSGVFGEQYF.

The V gene is TRBV28, the J gene TRBJ1-5, with 7 bases lining up with TRBD1. Trimming removed 6 bases from V and 0 bases from J; junction bases left unmatched: 5. Germline-derived CDR1 and CDR2 are MDHEN and SYDVKM. This CDR3 is built from 15 residues. CDR3 region: CASRRQGYSNQPQHF. The CDR3 coding sequence is TGTGCCAGCAGGAGACAGGGCTATAGCAATCAGCCCCAGCATTTT.

The V call is TRBV27, the J call TRBJ1-4; possible D gene TRBD1, 5 bases. The CDR3 extends over 15 amino acids. Trimming cost V 0 bases and J 8 bases, with 13 bases left between them. CDR1 is MNHEY, CDR2 SMNVEV, per germline (reference sequence). The CDR3 loop reads CASSLSGGSLEKLFF. The DNA of the CDR3 is TGTGCCAGCAGTTTATCCGGGGGGTCTTTGGAAAAACTGTTTTTT.

This clone was picked up a small number of times. The V call is TRBV10-1, the J call TRBJ2-1; D gene unclear. V was clipped by 3 bases and J by 10 bases, with 7 bases between them. Germline-derived CDR1 and CDR2 are WNHNN and SYGVQD (reference sequence). This CDR3 is built from 11 residues. The CDR3 DNA reads as TGCGCCAGCAGTGAAGACTTCGAGCAGTTCTTC. This gives the protein CASSEDFEQFF.

This clone was recorded a few times. This chain joins TRBV5-1 and TRBJ1-1; no definite D call. With 4 bases removed from V and 2 bases from J, the gap between germline ends came to 12 bases. This CDR3 spans 14 amino acids. The germline V gene has CDR1 SGHRS and CDR2 YFSETQ. The CDR3 region has the DNA TGCGCCAGCAGCCAACAGTTGGAAAACACTGAAGCTTTCTTT. This translates into CASSQQLENTEAFF.

In this sample, this clone turned up once. This chain uses TRBV5-6 with TRBJ1-2, with 7 bases lining up with TRBD1. This CDR3 is built from 14 residues. With 5 bases clipped from V and 0 bases from J, the junction kept 4 bases outside the gene matches. In germline, CDR1 is SGHDT, CDR2 YYEEEE. CDR3 protein: CASSYGTANYGYTF. CDR3 nucleotide sequence: TGTGCCAGCAGTTACGGGACAGCTAACTATGGCTACACCTTC.

This clone was picked up one time. The chain joins TRBV11-3 to TRBJ1-5; D is unclear. Deletions cut 5 bases from V and 11 bases from J, with 19 bases between. The CDR3 runs 14 residues. Germline V gives CDR1 SGHNT, CDR2 YENEEA. CDR3 nucleotides: TGTGCCAGCAGCCTGAGTGGTCGCGGTTTGGCCCAGCATTTT. It yields the protein CASSLSGRGLAQHF. The full variable domain, completed using reference TRBV11-3 and TRBJ1-5, is EAGVVQSPRYKIIEKKQPVAFWCNPISGHNTLYWYLQNLGQGPELLIRYENEEAVDDSQLPKDRFSAERLKGVDSTLKIQPAELGDSAVYLCASSLSGRGLAQHFGDGTRLSIL.

V and J are TRBV5-1 and TRBJ2-7, with TRBD2 identical over 7 bases. CDR1 is SGHRS, CDR2 YFSETQ, per germline. This CDR3 spans 15 amino acids. Unmatched junction bases numbered 5, after V lost 0 bases and J lost 2 bases. The CDR3 DNA sequence: TGCGCCAGCAGCTTGGGGGCGGGAGCAACCTACGAGCAGTACTTC. Protein: CASSLGAGATYEQYF.

The chain is built from TRBV5-1 and TRBJ2-7, with a possible D match to TRBD1 (5 bases). This CDR3 is built from 14 residues. The germline V gene has CDR1 SGHRS and CDR2 YFSETQ. V lost 0 bases, J lost 2 bases, and 9 bases lay in between. The CDR3 coding sequence is TGCGCCAGCAGCTTGGTAGGACATACCTACGAGCAGTACTTC. Translating gives CASSLVGHTYEQYF.

The V and J genes are TRBV5-1 and TRBJ2-5; D not resolved. The V gene's germline CDR1 is SGHRS and CDR2 YFSETQ. The ends were cut back, 3 bases at V and 5 bases at J, with 17 bases in the middle. The CDR3 totals 15 residues. As DNA, the CDR3 is TGCGCCAGCAGCTCCTACCCGGAGATTAGGGAGACCCAGTACTTC. This translates into CASSSYPEIRETQYF. The full variable domain, with the rest looked up from reference TRBV5-1 and TRBJ2-5, is KAGVTQTPRYLIKTRGQQVTLSCSPISGHRSVSWYQQTPGQGLQFLFEYFSETQRNKGNFPGRFSGRQFSNSRSEMNVSTLELGDSALYLCASSSYPEIRETQYFGPGTRLLVL.

The chain uses TRBV7-2 and TRBJ2-3; TRBD2 matches 7 bases. This CDR3 has 15 amino acids. Germline-derived CDR1 and CDR2 are SGHTA and FQGNSA. The junction had 10 bases not matched to a gene; V was cut back by 5 bases and J by 5 bases. The CDR3 DNA is TGTGCCAGCAGCGGGACGGGAGGTGGAGTAGATACGCAGTATTTT. Its translation: CASSGTGGGVDTQYF.

The genes are TRBV29-1 and TRBJ2-1; 10 bases map to TRBD2. Per germline, CDR1 SQVTM and CDR2 ANQGSEA. This CDR3 region has 14 residues. V shed 1 base and J 5 bases; nucleotides not matched to a gene: 2. The CDR3 DNA follows: TGCAGCGTTGAAGGAGCGGGAGGGGACAATGAGCAGTTCTTC. Its translation: CSVEGAGGDNEQFF.

The rearrangement links TRBV27 to TRBJ1-6; 8 bases match TRBD1. Per germline, CDR1 MNHEY and CDR2 SMNVEV (reference sequence). This CDR3 is built from 13 residues. Unmatched junction bases numbered 4, after V lost 5 bases and J lost 10 bases. In DNA, the CDR3 is TGTGCCAGCAGTCCAGGGGGCCGATCACCCCTCCACTTT. It translates to CASSPGGRSPLHF.

In its sample, this clone was seen a few times. The V and J genes are TRBV10-3 and TRBJ1-1; D perhaps matches TRBD1 (5 bases). Looked up from germline, CDR1 is ENHRY and CDR2 is SYGVKD. V dropped 3 bases and J dropped 7 bases, with 15 bases sitting between them. The CDR3 contains 14 residues. The CDR3 DNA reads as TGTGCCATCAGTGAACTACAGGCGAACCATGAAGCTTTCTTT. It specifies CAISELQANHEAFF.

The J gene is TRBJ2-5, the V gene TRBV2; 12 nucleotides match TRBD2. The trim removed 6 bases at V and 8 bases at J, leaving 7 bases unmatched. The CDR3 spans 14 residues. In germline, CDR1 is SNHLY, CDR2 FYNNEI. The CDR3 bases are TGTGCCAGCAGCCGACTAGCGGGAGAAGTTACCCAGTACTTC. Its protein is CASSRLAGEVTQYF.

The rearrangement joins TRBV10-2 to TRBJ1-5; D gene uncertain. Germline CDR1 reads WSHSY; CDR2 reads SAAADI. The CDR3 contains 15 residues. Trimming pared 0 bases from V and 0 bases from J, leaving 6 bases between. CDR3 loop: CASSESPYSNQPQHF. DNA for the CDR3: TGCGCCAGCAGTGAGTCCCCTTATAGCAATCAGCCCCAGCATTTT.